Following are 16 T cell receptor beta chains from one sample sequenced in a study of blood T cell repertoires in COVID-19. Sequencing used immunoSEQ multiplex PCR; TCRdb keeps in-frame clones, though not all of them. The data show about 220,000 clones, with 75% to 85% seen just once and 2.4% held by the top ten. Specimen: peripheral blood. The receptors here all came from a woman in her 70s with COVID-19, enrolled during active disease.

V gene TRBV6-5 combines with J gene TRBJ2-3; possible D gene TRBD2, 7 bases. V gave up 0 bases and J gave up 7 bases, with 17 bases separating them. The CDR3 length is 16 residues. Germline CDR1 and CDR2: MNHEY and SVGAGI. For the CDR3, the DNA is TGTGCCAGCAGTTACTCGGGGGCTAGCGGTATCAATACGCAGTATTTT. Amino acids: CASSYSGASGINTQYF.

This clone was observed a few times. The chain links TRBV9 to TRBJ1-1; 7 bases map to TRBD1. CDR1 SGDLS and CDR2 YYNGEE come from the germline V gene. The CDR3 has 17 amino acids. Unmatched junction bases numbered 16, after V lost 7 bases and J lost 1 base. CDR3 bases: TGTGCCAGCGACCACGACGGACACAGGGGAGGGAACACTGAAGCTTTCTTT. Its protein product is CASDHDGHRGGNTEAFF.

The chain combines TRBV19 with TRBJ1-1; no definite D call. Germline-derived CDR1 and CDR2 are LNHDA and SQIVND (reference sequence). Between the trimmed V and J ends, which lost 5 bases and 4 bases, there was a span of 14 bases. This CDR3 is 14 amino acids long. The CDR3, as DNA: TGTGCCAGTAGTGCCCGGAGCCAAGGCACTGAAGCTTTCTTT. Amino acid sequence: CASSARSQGTEAFF.

CDR3 nucleotides: TGTGCCAGCAGCTTAGTAATAGGGGGGGCGCGCGGCTACACCTTC. Amino acids: CASSLVIGGARGYTF. The chain combines TRBV7-2 with TRBJ1-2, with D tentatively TRBD1 (6 bases). The CDR3 is 15 residues long. From germline, CDR1 is SGHTA and CDR2 FQGNSA. V was pared by 1 base and J by 8 bases, with 17 bases between.

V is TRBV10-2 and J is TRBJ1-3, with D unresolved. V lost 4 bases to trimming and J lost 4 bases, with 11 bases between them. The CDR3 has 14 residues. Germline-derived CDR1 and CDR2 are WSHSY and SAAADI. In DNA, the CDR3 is TGCGCCAGCAGTGCCGGGGTGTTAGGAAACACCATATATTTT. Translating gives CASSAGVLGNTIYF.

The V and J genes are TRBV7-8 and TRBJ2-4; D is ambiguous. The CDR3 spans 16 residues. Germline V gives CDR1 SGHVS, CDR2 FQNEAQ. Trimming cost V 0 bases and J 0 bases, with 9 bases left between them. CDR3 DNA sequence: TGTGCCAGCAGCTTAGCTGGGCATCTAGCCAAAAACATTCAGTACTTC. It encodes CASSLAGHLAKNIQYF.

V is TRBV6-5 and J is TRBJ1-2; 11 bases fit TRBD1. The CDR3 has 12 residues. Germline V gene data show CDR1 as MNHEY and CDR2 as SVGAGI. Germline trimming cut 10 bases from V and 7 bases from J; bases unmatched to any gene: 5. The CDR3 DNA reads TGTGCCACCAGGGACAGGGGGAGTGGCTACACCTTC. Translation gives CATRDRGSGYTF.

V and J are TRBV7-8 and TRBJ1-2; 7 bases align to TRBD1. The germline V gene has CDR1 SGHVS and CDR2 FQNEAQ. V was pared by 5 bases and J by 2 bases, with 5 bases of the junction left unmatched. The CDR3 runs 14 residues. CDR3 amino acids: CASSREGQNYGYTF. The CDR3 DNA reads TGTGCCAGCAGCCGGGAGGGACAGAACTATGGCTACACCTTC.

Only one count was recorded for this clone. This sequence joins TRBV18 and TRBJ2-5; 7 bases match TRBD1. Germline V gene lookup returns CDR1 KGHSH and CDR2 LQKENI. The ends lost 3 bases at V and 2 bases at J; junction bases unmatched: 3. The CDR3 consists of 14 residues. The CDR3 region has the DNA TGTGCCAGCTCACCCCTGGGACAGCAAGAGACCCAGTACTTC. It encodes CASSPLGQQETQYF.

CDR3 sequence: CASSYPPSGYTF. The CDR3 coding sequence is TGTGCCAGCAGTTACCCCCCATCCGGCTACACCTTC. The gene calls are TRBV6-2 or TRBV6-3 and TRBJ1-2, with no clear D. CDR3 length equals 12 residues. The V gene lost 2 bases and the J gene lost 8 bases, with 9 bases spanning the gap. Germline V CDR1 and CDR2: MNHEY, SVGEGT.

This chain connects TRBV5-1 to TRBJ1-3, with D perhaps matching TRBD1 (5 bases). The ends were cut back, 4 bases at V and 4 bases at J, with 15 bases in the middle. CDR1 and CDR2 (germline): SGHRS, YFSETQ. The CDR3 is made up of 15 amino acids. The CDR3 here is CASSVGQGPGNTIYF. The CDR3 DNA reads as TGCGCCAGCAGCGTGGGGCAGGGTCCCGGAAACACCATATATTTT.

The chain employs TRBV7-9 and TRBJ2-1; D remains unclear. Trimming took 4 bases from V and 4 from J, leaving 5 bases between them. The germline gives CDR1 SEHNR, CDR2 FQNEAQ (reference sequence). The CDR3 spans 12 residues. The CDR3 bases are TGTGCCAGCAGCTCCACATACAATGAGCAGTTCTTC. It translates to CASSSTYNEQFF.

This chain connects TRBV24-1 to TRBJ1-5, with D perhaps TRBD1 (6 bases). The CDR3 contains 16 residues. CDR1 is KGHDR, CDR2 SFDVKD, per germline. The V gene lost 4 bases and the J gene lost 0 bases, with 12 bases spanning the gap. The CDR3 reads CATSDPGAPSNQPQHF. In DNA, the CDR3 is TGTGCCACCAGTGACCCAGGGGCCCCTAGCAATCAGCCCCAGCATTTT.

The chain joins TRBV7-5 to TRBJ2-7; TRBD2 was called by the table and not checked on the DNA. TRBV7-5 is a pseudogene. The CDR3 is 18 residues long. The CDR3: CARSLGASGRLTTYEQYF. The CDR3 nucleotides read TGTGCCAGAAGCTTAGGGGCTAGCGGGAGGCTAACCACCTACGAGCAGTACTTC.

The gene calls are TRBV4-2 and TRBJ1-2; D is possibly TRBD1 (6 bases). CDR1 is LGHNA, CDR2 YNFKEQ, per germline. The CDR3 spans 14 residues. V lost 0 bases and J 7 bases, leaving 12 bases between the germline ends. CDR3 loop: CASSQEGGRGGYTF. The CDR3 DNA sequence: TGTGCCAGCAGCCAAGAGGGGGGGCGCGGTGGCTACACCTTC.

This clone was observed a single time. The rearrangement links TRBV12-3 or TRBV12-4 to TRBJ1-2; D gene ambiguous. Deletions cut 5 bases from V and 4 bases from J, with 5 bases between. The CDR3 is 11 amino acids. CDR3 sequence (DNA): TGTGCCAGCAGTGGAGGCTATGGCTACACCTTC. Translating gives CASSGGYGYTF.